One and the same sample provided the 11 T cell receptor beta chains below, sequenced in a study of CD8+CD57+ T cells in acquired aplastic anemia (dated by TCRdb to the late 2010s). The listed sequencing device is Illumina HiSeq 2000. Genomic DNA was used as template for profiling of TCR beta VDJ combinations and CDR3 sequences. TCRdb handled the public reads itself, with Q25 trimming in fastp and clone calling in MiXCR, and kept productive beta chains. Identical CDR3 protein sequences are pooled into one entry, listed with their most common genes and DNA. The sample data list about 190,000 distinct CDR3 sequences, and about half of these were observed just once. The ten largest make up roughly 15% of the sample. Sequencing was carried out using sorted CD4+, CD8+, or CD8+CD57+ T cells (not recorded which) from PBMCs. All receptors come from a human donor in good health, serving as a control.

This clonotype was recorded many times. The chain links TRBV20-1 to TRBJ1-2; 9 nucleotides match TRBD1. The germline gives CDR1 DFQATT, CDR2 SNEGSKA (reference sequence). The CDR3 runs 14 residues. V shed 3 bases and J 6 bases; nucleotides not matched to a gene: 8. CDR3 protein: CSARRFGQGNGYTF. The CDR3 DNA reads TGCAGTGCTAGGCGCTTCGGACAGGGGAATGGCTACACCTTC.

This clonotype was counted once. V is TRBV19 and J is TRBJ1-5, with D maybe TRBD1 (6 bases). The V gene's germline CDR1 is LNHDA and CDR2 SQIVND (reference sequence). This CDR3 contains 15 residues. V lost 6 bases, J lost 6 bases, and 18 bases lay in between. The CDR3 nucleotides read TGTGCCAGTAGGGAGGGGGAGCGGGCAGTTCAGCCCCAGCATTTT. Amino acid sequence: CASREGERAVQPQHF.

This clonotype was seen more than once but under ten times. The chain is built from TRBV7-2 and TRBJ2-7; D remains ambiguous. Trimming stripped 6 bases from V and 7 bases from J, with 28 bases between. Germline V gene lookup returns CDR1 SGHTA and CDR2 FQGNSA. The CDR3 runs 17 residues. The DNA for the CDR3 is TGTGCCAGCAGTCGGCTCGACCGGGTAGGTTCACTATGGGAGCAGTACTTC. It specifies CASSRLDRVGSLWEQYF.

Of note for this clonotype: The junction does not match germline at one end; this may be a read error. This chain connects TRBV5-1 to TRBJ2-3; 11 bases map to TRBD1. CDR1 SGHRS and CDR2 YFSETQ come from the germline V gene. The CDR3 consists of 15 residues. CDR3 sequence: CASSLGTGGADTQYF. DNA for the CDR3: TGTGCCAGCAGCTTAGGGACAGGGGGGGCAGATACGCAGTATTTT.

The chain combines TRBV5-1 with TRBJ2-5, with 15 bases that match TRBD2. V lost 2 bases and J lost 3; bases outside the gene matches: 2. CDR1 is SGHRS, CDR2 YFSETQ, per germline. The CDR3 is 16 residues long. CDR3: CASSFGTSGGKETQYF. The CDR3 coding sequence is TGCGCCAGCAGCTTCGGGACTAGCGGGGGGAAAGAGACCCAGTACTTC.

The J gene is TRBJ1-5, the V gene TRBV19; the D is unclear. Trimming took 10 bases from V and 0 from J, leaving 7 bases between them. Germline-derived CDR1 and CDR2 are LNHDA and SQIVND (reference sequence). The CDR3 runs to 12 residues. CDR3 loop: CATEDSNQPQHF. DNA of the CDR3: TGTGCCACAGAAGATAGCAATCAGCCCCAGCATTTT.

The chain joins TRBV28 to TRBJ1-6, with D perhaps matching TRBD1 (6 bases). Trimming removed 6 bases at V and 7 bases at J, with 16 bases between. CDR1 MDHEN and CDR2 SYDVKM come from the germline V gene. This CDR3 region has 15 residues. CDR3 sequence reads: CASRLTGHLNSPLHF. The CDR3 coding sequence is TGTGCCAGCAGGTTAACGGGACACCTGAATTCACCCCTCCACTTT.

The genes are TRBV4-1 and TRBJ1-2, with D possibly being TRBD1 (6 bases). Germline lookup yields CDR1 MGHRA and CDR2 YSYEKL. V shed 5 bases and J shed 5 bases, with 21 bases lying between them. CDR3 length: 16 amino acids. CDR3 sequence (DNA): TGCGCCAGCAGCGAAGGGGGGATCAGAACTGGTTATGGCTACACCTTC. It codes for CASSEGGIRTGYGYTF.

The gene calls are TRBV6-2 or TRBV6-3 and TRBJ1-3; D is uncertain. V lost 7 bases, J lost 4 bases, and 5 bases lay in between. This CDR3 region has 11 residues. Germline V CDR1 and CDR2: MNHEY, SVGEGT. CDR3 amino acids: CASTTGNTIYF. For the CDR3, the DNA is TGTGCCAGCACAACAGGAAACACCATATATTTT.

This sequence joins TRBV9 and TRBJ2-1, with D tentatively TRBD1 or TRBD2 (5 bases each). Trimming took off 0 bases at V and 0 bases at J, with 13 bases between the two ends. Germline-derived CDR1 and CDR2 are SGDLS and YYNGEE. The CDR3 runs to 17 residues. CDR3 DNA sequence: TGTGCCAGCAGCGTAGAGGATTGGGGGAGCTCCTACAATGAGCAGTTCTTC. Its translation is CASSVEDWGSSYNEQFF.

V and J are TRBV2 and TRBJ2-3; D is perhaps TRBD2 (7 bases). Trimming shortened V by 4 bases and J by 2 bases, and 13 bases separated the two germline ends. CDR1 is SNHLY and CDR2 is FYNNEI in the germline V gene. There are 15 residues in the CDR3. CDR3 coding DNA: TGTGCCAGCAGTGGGGGGGGCAGGGCCACAGATACGCAGTATTTT. It codes for CASSGGGRATDTQYF. Variable domain in full (rest from reference TRBV2 and TRBJ2-3): EPEVTQTPSHQVTQMGQEVILRCVPISNHLYFYWYRQILGQKVEFLVSFYNNEISEKSEIFDDQFSVERPDGSNFTLKIRSTKLEDSAMYFCASSGGGRATDTQYFGPGTRLTVL.